This T cell receptor beta chain stems from a study of cytomegalovirus exposure and HLA in healthy donors. General observations from the study: Upon later analysis, TCR association rates were observed to vary by HLA locus, being highest for DRB1 and lowest for HLA-C.

Both 60 Vbeta primers and 13 Jbeta primers went into the PCR. Clones were read by immunoSEQ multiplex PCR, and TCRdb kept only the in-frame ones, dropping some. The table lists about 170,000 clones, 75% of them singletons. A note on this clone: The target antigen is unknown.

With 4 bases removed from V and 0 bases from J, the gap between germline ends came to 5 bases. This CDR3 is 12 amino acids long. Germline loops: CDR1 SGHRS, CDR2 YFSETQ. This clonotype was sampled from a woman aged 45-59 years in good health and CMV-seropositive. The J gene is TRBJ2-7, the V gene TRBV5-1; the D is unclear. Sequenced material: PBMCs. CDR3 bases: TGCGCCAGCAGCGTCGGCTCCTACGAGCAGTACTTC. This encodes CASSVGSYEQYF.